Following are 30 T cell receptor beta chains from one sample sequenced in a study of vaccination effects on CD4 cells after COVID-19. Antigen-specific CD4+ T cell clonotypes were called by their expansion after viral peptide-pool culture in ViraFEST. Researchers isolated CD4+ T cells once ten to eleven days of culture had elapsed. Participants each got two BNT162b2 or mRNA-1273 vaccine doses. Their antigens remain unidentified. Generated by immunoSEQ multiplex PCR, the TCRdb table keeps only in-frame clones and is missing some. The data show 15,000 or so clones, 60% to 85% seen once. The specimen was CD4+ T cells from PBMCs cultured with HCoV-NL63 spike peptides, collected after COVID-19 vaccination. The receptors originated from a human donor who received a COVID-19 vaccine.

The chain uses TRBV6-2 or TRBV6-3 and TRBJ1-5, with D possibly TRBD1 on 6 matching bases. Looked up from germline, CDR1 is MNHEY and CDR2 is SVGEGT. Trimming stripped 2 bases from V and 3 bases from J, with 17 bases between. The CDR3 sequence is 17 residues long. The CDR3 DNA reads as TGTGCCAGCAGTTACCCCCAAACCAGGGGCTTCAATCAGCCCCAGCATTTT. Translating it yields CASSYPQTRGFNQPQHF.

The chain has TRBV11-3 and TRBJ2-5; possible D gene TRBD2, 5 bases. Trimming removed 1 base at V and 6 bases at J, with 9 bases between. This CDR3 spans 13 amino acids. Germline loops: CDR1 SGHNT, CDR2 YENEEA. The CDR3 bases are TGTGCCAGCAGCTTAGGGGGAGAAAAGACCCAGTACTTC. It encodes CASSLGGEKTQYF.

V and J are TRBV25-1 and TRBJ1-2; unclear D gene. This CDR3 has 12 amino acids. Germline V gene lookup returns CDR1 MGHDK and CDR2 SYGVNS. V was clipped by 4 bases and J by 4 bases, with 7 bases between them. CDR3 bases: TGTGCCAGCAGTGGGGGTTTCTATGGCTACACCTTC. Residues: CASSGGFYGYTF.

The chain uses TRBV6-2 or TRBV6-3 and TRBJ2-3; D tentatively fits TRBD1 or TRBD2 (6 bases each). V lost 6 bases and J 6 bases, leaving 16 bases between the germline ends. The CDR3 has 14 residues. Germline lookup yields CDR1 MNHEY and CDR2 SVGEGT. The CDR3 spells CASSPRLGGDTQYF. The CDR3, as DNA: TGTGCCAGCAGCCCTCGACTAGGGGGGGATACGCAGTATTTT.

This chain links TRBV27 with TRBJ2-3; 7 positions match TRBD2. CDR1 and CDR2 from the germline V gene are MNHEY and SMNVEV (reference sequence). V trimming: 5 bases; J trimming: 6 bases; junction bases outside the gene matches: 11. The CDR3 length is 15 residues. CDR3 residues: CASSRFAGVADTQYF. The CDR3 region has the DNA TGTGCCAGCAGTCGTTTCGCGGGAGTAGCGGATACGCAGTATTTT.

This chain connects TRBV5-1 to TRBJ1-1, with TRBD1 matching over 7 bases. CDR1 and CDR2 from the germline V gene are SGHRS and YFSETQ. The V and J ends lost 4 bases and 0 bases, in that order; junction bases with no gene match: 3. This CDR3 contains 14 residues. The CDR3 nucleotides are TGCGCCAGCAGCCTGGGACAGATGAACACTGAAGCTTTCTTT. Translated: CASSLGQMNTEAFF.

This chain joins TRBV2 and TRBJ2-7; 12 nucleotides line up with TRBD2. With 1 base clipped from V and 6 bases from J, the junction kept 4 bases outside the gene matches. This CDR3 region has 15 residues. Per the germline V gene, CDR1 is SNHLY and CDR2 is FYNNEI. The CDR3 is CASSEGTSGTREQYF. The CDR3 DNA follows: TGTGCCAGCAGTGAAGGGACTAGCGGGACGCGCGAGCAGTACTTC. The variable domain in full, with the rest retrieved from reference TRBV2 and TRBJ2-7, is EPEVTQTPSHQVTQMGQEVILRCVPISNHLYFYWYRQILGQKVEFLVSFYNNEISEKSEIFDDQFSVERPDGSNFTLKIRSTKLEDSAMYFCASSEGTSGTREQYFGPGTRLTVT.

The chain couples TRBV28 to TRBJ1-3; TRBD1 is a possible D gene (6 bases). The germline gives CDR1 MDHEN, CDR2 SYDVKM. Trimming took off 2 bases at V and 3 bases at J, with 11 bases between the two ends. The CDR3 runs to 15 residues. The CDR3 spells CASSLRGGLGNTIYF. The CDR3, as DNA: TGTGCCAGCAGTTTACGAGGGGGGCTTGGAAACACCATATATTTT.

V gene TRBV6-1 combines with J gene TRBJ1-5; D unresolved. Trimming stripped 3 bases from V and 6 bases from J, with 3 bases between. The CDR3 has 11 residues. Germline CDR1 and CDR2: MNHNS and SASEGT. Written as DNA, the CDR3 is TGTGCCAGCAGTGAGATTCAGCCCCAGCATTTT. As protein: CASSEIQPQHF.

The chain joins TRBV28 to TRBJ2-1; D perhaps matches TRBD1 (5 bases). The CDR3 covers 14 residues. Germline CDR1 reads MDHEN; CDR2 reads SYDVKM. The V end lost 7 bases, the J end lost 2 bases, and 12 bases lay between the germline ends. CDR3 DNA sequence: TGTGCCAGCATCCAGACAGACACCTACAATGAGCAGTTCTTC. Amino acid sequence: CASIQTDTYNEQFF.

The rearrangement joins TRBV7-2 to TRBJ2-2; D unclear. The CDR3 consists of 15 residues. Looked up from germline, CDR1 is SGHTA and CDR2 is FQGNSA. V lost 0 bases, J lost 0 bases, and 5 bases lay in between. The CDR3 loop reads CASSLAVTNTGELFF. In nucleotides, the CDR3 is TGTGCCAGCAGCTTAGCTGTAACGAACACCGGGGAGCTGTTTTTT.

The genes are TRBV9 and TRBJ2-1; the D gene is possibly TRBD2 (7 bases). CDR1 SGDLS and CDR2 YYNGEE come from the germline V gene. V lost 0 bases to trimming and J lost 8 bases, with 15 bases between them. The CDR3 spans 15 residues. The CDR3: CASSVGGGILDEQFF. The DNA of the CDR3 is TGTGCCAGCAGCGTAGGGGGGGGCATCCTGGATGAGCAGTTCTTC.

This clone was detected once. The CDR3 region is CASSSPGQGGGETQYF. As DNA, the CDR3 is TGTGCCAGCAGTTCCCCGGGACAGGGAGGGGGAGAGACCCAGTACTTC. The chain carries TRBV6-5 and TRBJ2-5, with 9 bases lining up with TRBD1. Per the germline V gene, CDR1 is MNHEY and CDR2 is SVGAGI. The CDR3 is 16 amino acids. Trimming removed 4 bases from V and 4 bases from J; junction bases left unmatched: 10.

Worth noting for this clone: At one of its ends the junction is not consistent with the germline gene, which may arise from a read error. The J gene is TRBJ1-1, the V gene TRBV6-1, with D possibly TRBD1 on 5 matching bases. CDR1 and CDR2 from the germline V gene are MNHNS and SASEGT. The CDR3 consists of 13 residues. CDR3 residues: CASREGVKTEAFF. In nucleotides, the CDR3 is TGTGCCAGCAGGGAAGGGGTCAAAACTGAAGCTTTCTTT.

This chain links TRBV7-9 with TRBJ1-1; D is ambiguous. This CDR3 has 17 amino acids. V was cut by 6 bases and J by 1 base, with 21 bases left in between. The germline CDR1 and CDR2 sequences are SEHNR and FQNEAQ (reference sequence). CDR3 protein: CASSPRGLITKNTEAFF. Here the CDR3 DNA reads TGTGCCAGCAGTCCCCGAGGGCTAATTACAAAGAACACTGAAGCTTTCTTT.

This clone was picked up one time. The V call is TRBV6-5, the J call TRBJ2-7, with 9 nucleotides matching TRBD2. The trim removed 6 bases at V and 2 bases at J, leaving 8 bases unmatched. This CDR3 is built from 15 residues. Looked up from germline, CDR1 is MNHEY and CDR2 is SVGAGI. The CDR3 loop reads CASSGGSGSPYEQYF. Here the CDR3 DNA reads TGTGCCAGCAGCGGGGGTAGCGGGAGTCCCTACGAGCAGTACTTC.

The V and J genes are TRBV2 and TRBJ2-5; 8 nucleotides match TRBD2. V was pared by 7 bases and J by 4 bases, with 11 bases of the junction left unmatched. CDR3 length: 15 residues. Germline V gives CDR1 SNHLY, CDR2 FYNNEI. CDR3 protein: CASTISGVGGETQYF. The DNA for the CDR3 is TGTGCCAGCACCATTAGCGGGGTGGGGGGAGAGACCCAGTACTTC.

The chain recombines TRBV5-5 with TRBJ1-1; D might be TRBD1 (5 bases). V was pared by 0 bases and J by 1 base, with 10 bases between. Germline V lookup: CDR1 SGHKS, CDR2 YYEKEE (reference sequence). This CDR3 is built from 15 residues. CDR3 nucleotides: TGTGCCAGCAGCTTGGGGGGGTTGGGGAACACTGAAGCTTTCTTT. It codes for CASSLGGLGNTEAFF.

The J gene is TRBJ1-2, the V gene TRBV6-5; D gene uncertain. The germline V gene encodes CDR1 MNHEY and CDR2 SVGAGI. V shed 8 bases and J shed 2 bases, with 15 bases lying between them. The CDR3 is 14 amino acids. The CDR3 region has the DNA TGTGCCAGCGTAGGCCATCCAGGAAACTATGGCTACACCTTC. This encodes CASVGHPGNYGYTF.

The CDR3 protein is CASKRGGLSSGNTIYF. CDR3 in DNA: TGTGCCAGCAAAAGAGGGGGCCTAAGCTCTGGAAACACCATATATTTT. The chain employs TRBV27 and TRBJ1-3; 7 nucleotides match TRBD1. V lost 7 bases to trimming and J lost 0 bases; unmatched junction nucleotides: 9. The length of the CDR3 is 16 residues. Germline V gene sequence: CDR1 MNHEY, CDR2 SMNVEV (reference sequence).

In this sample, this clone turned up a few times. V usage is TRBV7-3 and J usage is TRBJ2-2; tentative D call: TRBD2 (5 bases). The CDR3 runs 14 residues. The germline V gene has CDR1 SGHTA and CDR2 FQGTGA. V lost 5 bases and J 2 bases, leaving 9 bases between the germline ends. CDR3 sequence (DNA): TGTGCCAGCAGCCGGACTCTTAACACCGGGGAGCTGTTTTTT. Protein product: CASSRTLNTGELFF.

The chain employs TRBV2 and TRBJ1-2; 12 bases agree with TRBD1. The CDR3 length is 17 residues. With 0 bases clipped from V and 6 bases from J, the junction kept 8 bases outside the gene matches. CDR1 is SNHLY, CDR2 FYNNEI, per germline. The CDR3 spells CASSEATGQGAVDGYTF. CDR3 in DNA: TGTGCCAGCAGTGAAGCCACGGGACAGGGGGCGGTTGATGGCTACACCTTC.

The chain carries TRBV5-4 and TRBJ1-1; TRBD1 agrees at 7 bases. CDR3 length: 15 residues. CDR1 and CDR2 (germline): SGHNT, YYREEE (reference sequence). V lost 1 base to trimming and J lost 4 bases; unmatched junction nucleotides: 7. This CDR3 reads CASSLSWQGGTEAFF. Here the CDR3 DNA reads TGTGCCAGCAGCTTGTCCTGGCAGGGGGGCACTGAAGCTTTCTTT. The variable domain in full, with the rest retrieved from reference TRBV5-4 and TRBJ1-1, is ETGVTQSPTHLIKTRGQQVTLRCSSQSGHNTVSWYQQALGQGPQFIFQYYREEENGRGNFPPRFSGLQFPNYSSELNVNALELDDSALYLCASSLSWQGGTEAFFGQGTRLTVV.

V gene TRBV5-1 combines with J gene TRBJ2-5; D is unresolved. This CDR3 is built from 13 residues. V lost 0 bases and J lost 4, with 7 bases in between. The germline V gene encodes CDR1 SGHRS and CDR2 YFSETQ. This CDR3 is CASSLGNRETQYF. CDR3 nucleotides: TGCGCCAGCAGCTTGGGGAACCGAGAGACCCAGTACTTC.

As DNA, the CDR3 is TGCGCCAGCAGCCTAAACACCGAGAACACCATATATTTT. Translating it yields CASSLNTENTIYF. This sequence joins TRBV5-1 and TRBJ1-3, with no clear D. CDR3 length: 13 residues. V lost 4 bases to trimming and J lost 7 bases, with 12 bases between them. In germline, CDR1 is SGHRS, CDR2 YFSETQ.

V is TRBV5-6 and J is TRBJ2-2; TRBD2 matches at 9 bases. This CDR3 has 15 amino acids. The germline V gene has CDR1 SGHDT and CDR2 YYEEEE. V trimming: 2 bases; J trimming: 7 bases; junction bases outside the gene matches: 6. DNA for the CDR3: TGTGCCAGCAGCTTCGGCGGGAGGGATAACGGGGAGCTGTTTTTT. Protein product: CASSFGGRDNGELFF.

CDR3 in amino acids: CSVGGRIVNTEAFF. The CDR3 DNA reads as TGCAGCGTTGGGGGCAGGATAGTGAACACTGAAGCTTTCTTT. This sequence joins TRBV29-1 and TRBJ1-1; D might be TRBD1 (5 bases). The CDR3 is 14 amino acids. The ends were cut back, 4 bases at V and 0 bases at J, with 12 bases in the middle. The germline V gene encodes CDR1 SQVTM and CDR2 ANQGSEA.

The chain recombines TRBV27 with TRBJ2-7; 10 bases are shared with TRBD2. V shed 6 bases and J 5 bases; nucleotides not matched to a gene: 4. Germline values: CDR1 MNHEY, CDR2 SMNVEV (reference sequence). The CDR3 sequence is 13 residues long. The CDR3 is CASRLAGEHEQYF. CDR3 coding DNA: TGTGCCAGCAGGCTAGCGGGAGAACACGAGCAGTACTTC.

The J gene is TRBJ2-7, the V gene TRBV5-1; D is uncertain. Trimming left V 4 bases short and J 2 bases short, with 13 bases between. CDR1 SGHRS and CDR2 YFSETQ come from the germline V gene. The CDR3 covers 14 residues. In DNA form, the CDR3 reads TGCGCCAGCAGCCTCGGCGCAGGCACCTACGAGCAGTACTTC. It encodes CASSLGAGTYEQYF.

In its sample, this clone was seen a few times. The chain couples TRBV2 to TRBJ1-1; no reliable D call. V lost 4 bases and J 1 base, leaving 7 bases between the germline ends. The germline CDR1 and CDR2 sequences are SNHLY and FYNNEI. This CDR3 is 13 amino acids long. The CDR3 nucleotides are TGTGCCAGCAGTGTTAAGGGGAACACTGAAGCTTTCTTT. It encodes CASSVKGNTEAFF.